This paragraph covers one T cell receptor beta chain sequence. Its specificity is not known. Profiling relied on immunoSEQ multiplex PCR, and the TCRdb table lists in-frame clones only, not all of them. Here the sample spans about 64,000 clones, around 95% being singletons. The sequenced cases were selected for having the highest brain T cell transcript signatures. Before surgery, patients took at least one anti-epileptic drug. V shed 2 bases and J shed 6 bases, with 10 bases lying between them. This CDR3 is built from 14 residues. Germline V gives CDR1 LNHDA, CDR2 SQIVND (reference sequence). This entry belongs to a study of brain T cells in children with intractable seizures. Overall study findings and caveats: Pre-surgery blood may have been undersampled, hiding some clones. Viral specificity was inferred only from CDR3 similarity; HCMV serostatus was unknown.

This chain joins TRBV19 and TRBJ2-2; D call uncertain. The clonotype was recovered from a boy less than two years old with focal cortical dysplasia and intractable seizures. This specimen consisted of peripheral blood, obtained at surgery. The CDR3 bases are TGTGCCAGTAGTATATCGAGGCTCCCCGGGGAGCTGTTTTTT. It is translated as CASSISRLPGELFF.